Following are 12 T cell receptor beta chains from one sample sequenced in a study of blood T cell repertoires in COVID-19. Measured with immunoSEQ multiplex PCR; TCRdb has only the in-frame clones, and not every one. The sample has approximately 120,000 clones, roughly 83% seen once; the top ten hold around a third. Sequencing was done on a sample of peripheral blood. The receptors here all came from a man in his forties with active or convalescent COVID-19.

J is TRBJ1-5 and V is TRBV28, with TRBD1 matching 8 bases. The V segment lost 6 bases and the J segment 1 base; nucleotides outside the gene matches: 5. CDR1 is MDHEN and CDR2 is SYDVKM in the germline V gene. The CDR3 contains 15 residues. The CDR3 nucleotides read TGTGCCAGCAGATCAGGGGGCCGGAGCAATCAGCCCCAGCATTTT. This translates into CASRSGGRSNQPQHF. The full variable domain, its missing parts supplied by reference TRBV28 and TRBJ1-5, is DVKVTQSSRYLVKRTGEKVFLECVQDMDHENMFWYRQDPGLGLRLIYFSYDVKMKEKGDIPEGYSVSREKKERFSLILESASTNQTSMYLCASRSGGRSNQPQHFGDGTRLSIL.

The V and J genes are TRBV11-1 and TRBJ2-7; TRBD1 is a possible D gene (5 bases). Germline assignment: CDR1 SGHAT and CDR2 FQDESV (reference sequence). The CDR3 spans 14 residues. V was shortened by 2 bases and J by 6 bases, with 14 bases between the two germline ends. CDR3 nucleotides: TGTGCCAGCAGCTTAAGCGTTTTGGGGCCCGAGCAGTACTTC. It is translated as CASSLSVLGPEQYF. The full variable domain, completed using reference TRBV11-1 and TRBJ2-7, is EAEVAQSPRYKITEKSQAVAFWCDPISGHATLYWYRQILGQGPELLVQFQDESVVDDSQLPKDRFSAERLKGVDSTLKIQPAELGDSAMYLCASSLSVLGPEQYFGPGTRLTVT.

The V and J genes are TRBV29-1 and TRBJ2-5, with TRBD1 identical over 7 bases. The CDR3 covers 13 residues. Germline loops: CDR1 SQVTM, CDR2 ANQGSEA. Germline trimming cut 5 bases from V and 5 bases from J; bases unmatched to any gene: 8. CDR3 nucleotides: TGCAGCGTTAAGGGGGCGCAGGGTGAGACCCAGTACTTC. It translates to CSVKGAQGETQYF.

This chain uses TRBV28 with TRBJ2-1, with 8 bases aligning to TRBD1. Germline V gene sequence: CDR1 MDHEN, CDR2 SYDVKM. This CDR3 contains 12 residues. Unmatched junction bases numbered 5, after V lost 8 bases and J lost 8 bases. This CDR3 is CASQTGVDEQFF. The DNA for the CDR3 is TGTGCCAGCCAGACAGGGGTCGATGAGCAGTTCTTC.

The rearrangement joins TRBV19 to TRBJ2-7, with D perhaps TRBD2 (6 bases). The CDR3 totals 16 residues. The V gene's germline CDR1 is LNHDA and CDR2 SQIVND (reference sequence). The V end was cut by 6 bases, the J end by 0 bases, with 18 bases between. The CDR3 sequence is CASSTFTGLLSYEQYF. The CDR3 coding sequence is TGTGCCAGTAGCACTTTCACGGGACTCCTCTCCTACGAGCAGTACTTC.

The CDR3 spells CAWKGASVAYNEQFF. In DNA, the CDR3 is TGTGCCTGGAAAGGGGCCAGCGTAGCCTACAATGAGCAGTTCTTC. The genes are TRBV30 and TRBJ2-1; tentative D call: TRBD1 (5 bases). The CDR3 sequence is 15 residues long. CDR1 is GTSNPN and CDR2 is SVGIG in the germline V gene (reference sequence). V lost 4 bases and J lost 2, with 15 bases in between.

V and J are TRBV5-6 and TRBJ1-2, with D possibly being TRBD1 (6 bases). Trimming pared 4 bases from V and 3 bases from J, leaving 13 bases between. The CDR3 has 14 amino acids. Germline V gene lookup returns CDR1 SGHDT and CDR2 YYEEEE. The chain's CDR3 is CASSLKGGYYGYTF. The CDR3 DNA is TGTGCCAGCAGCCTCAAGGGGGGGTACTATGGCTACACCTTC.

The DNA of the CDR3 is TGTGCCAGCAGTTACTCAAACGGAGGGAACACTGAAGCTTTCTTT. Amino acids: CASSYSNGGNTEAFF. V and J are TRBV6-5 and TRBJ1-1; the D is unclear. This CDR3 is built from 15 residues. Germline V gives CDR1 MNHEY, CDR2 SVGAGI. Trimming removed 0 bases at V and 1 base at J, with 9 bases between.

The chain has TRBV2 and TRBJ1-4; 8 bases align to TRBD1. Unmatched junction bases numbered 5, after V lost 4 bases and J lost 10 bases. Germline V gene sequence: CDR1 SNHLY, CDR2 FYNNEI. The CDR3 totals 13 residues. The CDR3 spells CASSGAGGRKLFF. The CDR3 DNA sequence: TGTGCCAGCAGTGGGGCAGGGGGCCGAAAACTGTTTTTT.

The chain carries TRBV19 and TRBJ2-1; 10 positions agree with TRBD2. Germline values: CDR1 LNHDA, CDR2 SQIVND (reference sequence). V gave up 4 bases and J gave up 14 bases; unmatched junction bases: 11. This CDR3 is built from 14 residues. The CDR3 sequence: CASSTSPLAGAKFF. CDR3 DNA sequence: TGTGCCAGTAGTACCTCCCCCCTAGCGGGAGCTAAGTTCTTC.

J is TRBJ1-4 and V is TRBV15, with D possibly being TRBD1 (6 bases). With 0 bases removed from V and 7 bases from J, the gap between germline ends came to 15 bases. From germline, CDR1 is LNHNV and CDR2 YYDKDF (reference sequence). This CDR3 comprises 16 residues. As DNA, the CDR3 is TGTGCCACCAGCAGAGATGGAAGGGTGGGGGCTGAAAAACTGTTTTTT. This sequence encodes CATSRDGRVGAEKLFF.

DNA of the CDR3: TGTGCCAGCAGTTACTCCGGGAATAGCAATCAGCCCCAGCATTTT. This codes for CASSYSGNSNQPQHF. J is TRBJ1-5 and V is TRBV6-5; no definite D call. The germline CDR1 and CDR2 sequences are MNHEY and SVGAGI. This CDR3 has 15 residues. V lost 0 bases and J 0 bases, leaving 6 bases between the germline ends.